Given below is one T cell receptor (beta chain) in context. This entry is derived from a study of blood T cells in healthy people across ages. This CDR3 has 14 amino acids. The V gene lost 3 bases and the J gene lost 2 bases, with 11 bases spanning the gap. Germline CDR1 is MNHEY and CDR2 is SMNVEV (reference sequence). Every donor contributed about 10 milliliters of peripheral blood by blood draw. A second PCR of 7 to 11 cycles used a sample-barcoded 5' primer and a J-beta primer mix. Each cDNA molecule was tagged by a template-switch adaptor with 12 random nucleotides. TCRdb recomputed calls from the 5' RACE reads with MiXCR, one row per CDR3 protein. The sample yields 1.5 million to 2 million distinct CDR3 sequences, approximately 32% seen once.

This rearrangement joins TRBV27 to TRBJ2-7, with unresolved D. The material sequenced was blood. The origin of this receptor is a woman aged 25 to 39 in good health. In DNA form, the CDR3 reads TGTGCCAGCAGTTTCGGGCAGAAACCCTACGAGCAGTACTTC. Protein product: CASSFGQKPYEQYF.